Each of the 8 T cell receptor beta chains below was sequenced from the same sample in a study of blood T cell repertoires in COVID-19. The repertoire was sequenced with immunoSEQ multiplex PCR; TCRdb's copy has only in-frame clones and lacks some. The sample lists roughly 310,000 clones, approximately 87% occurring once. Specimen: peripheral blood. These receptors all come from a woman in her 30s with COVID-19, enrolled during active disease.

Concerning this clone: Distinct nucleotide sequences in the sample also encode this CDR3. Here the CDR3 DNA reads TGTGCCAGCAGCGCTGGACTAGCGGGAGGAACAGATACGCAGTATTTT. It specifies CASSAGLAGGTDTQYF. The rearrangement uses TRBV9 and TRBJ2-3; 14 bases align to TRBD2. Trimming cost V 3 bases and J 3 bases; bases outside gene matches: 3. CDR1 is SGDLS and CDR2 is YYNGEE in the germline V gene. This CDR3 has 16 amino acids.

This chain connects TRBV27 to TRBJ2-7; possible D gene TRBD1, 6 bases. The V gene's germline CDR1 is MNHEY and CDR2 SMNVEV (reference sequence). The CDR3 consists of 15 residues. V dropped 2 bases and J dropped 0 bases, with 11 bases sitting between them. Here the CDR3 reads CASSLLGQNSYEQYF. DNA for the CDR3: TGTGCCAGCAGTTTACTTGGACAGAACTCCTACGAGCAGTACTTC.

The J gene is TRBJ1-1, the V gene TRBV11-3; D perhaps matches TRBD1 (6 bases). CDR3 length: 15 amino acids. From germline, CDR1 is SGHNT and CDR2 YENEEA. The V gene lost 1 base and the J gene lost 3 bases, with 12 bases spanning the gap. The CDR3 region is CASSLAHRVHTEAFF. CDR3 bases: TGTGCCAGCAGCTTAGCGCACAGGGTCCACACTGAAGCTTTCTTT.

The J gene is TRBJ2-7, the V gene TRBV19, with 11 bases aligning to TRBD2. J was trimmed by 9 bases and V by 6 bases; bases with no gene match: 10. Germline V lookup: CDR1 LNHDA, CDR2 SQIVND (reference sequence). The CDR3 has 14 amino acids. The chain's CDR3 is CASSGLAGTSAQYF. The DNA of the CDR3 is TGTGCCAGTAGCGGACTAGCGGGTACCTCTGCGCAGTACTTC.

This clone appeared once. The genes are TRBV7-9 and TRBJ1-2, with 9 nucleotides matching TRBD1. Losses at the gene ends were 5 bases for V and 2 bases for J; bases not matched to a gene: 9. This CDR3 has 16 residues. Germline CDR1 is SEHNR and CDR2 is FQNEAQ (reference sequence). CDR3 sequence reads: CASSPIGQGLNYGYTF. CDR3 nucleotides: TGTGCCAGCAGCCCTATCGGACAGGGGCTCAACTATGGCTACACCTTC.

V and J are TRBV28 and TRBJ1-5; TRBD1 is a possible D gene (6 bases). Germline CDR1 and CDR2: MDHEN and SYDVKM. Trimming pared 7 bases from V and 4 bases from J, leaving 11 bases between. There are 13 residues in the CDR3. The CDR3 coding sequence is TGTGCCAGCATTTCAGGGGCAAATCAGCCCCAGCATTTT. This translates into CASISGANQPQHF.

In regard to this clone: The conserved final phenylalanine or tryptophan is absent from the CDR3, which likely points to a read error. The DNA is left out, because the CDR3 cannot be placed on it with certainty; the CDR3 is given as TCRdb lists it. CDR3 sequence reads: CSRETGGPPSSTS. The rearrangement uses TRBV29-1 and TRBJ2-7; the D call in the table, TRBD1, was not verified against the DNA. Germline loops: CDR1 SQVTM, CDR2 ANQGSEA. The CDR3 adds up to 13 amino acids, both ends counted.

The rearrangement uses TRBV10-3 and TRBJ2-7; D may be TRBD2 (7 bases). CDR1 ENHRY and CDR2 SYGVKD come from the germline V gene. V lost 10 bases and J 6 bases, leaving 16 bases between the germline ends. This CDR3 is built from 12 residues. The CDR3 here is CASGGLPGEQYF. In DNA, the CDR3 is TGTGCCAGCGGGGGCTTGCCGGGCGAGCAGTACTTC.